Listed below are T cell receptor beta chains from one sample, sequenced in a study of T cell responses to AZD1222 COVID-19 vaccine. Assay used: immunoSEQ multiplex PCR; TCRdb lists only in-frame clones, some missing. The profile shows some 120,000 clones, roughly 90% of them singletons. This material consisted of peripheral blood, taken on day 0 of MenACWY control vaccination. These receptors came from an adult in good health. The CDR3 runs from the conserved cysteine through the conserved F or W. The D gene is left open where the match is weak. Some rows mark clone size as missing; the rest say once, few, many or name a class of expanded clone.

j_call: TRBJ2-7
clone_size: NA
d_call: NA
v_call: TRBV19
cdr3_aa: CASSISRDFYEQYF
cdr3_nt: TGTGCCAGTAGTATCAGTAGGGACTTCTACGAGCAGTACTTC

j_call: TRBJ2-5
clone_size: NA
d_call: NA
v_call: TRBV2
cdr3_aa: CASSEETQYF
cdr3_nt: TGTGCCAGCAGTGAAGAGACCCAGTACTTC

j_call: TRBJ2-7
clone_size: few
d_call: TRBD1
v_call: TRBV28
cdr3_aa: CASATGTDYEQYF
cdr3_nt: TGTGCCAGCGCGACCGGGACAGACTACGAGCAGTACTTC

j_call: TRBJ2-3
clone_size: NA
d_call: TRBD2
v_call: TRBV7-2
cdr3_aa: CASSLVRLAGGFDTQYF
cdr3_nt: TGTGCCAGCAGCTTAGTGCGTTTAGCGGGAGGTTTTGATACGCAGTATTTT

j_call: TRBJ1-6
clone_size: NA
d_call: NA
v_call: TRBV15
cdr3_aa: CATSGSSFNSPLHF
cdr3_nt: TGTGCCACCAGCGGTTCGAGTTTCAATTCACCCCTCCACTTT

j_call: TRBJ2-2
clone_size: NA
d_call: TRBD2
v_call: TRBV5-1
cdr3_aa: CASSLLAGDPNTGELFF
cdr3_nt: TGCGCCAGCAGCTTGTTAGCGGGAGACCCGAACACCGGGGAGCTGTTTTTT

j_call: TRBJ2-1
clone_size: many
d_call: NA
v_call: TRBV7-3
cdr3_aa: CASSLPGREQFF
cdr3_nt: TGTGCCAGCAGCCTGCCTGGGAGGGAGCAGTTCTTC

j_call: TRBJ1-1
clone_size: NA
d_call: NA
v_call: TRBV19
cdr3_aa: CASKKNGGSGPTMQNTEAFF
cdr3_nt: TGTGCCAGTAAGAAGAACGGGGGCTCCGGGCCCACGATGCAGAACACTGAAGCTTTCTTT

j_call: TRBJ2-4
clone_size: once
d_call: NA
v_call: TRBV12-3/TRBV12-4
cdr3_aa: CASSLRDIQYF
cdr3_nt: TGTGCCAGCAGTTTAAGGGACATTCAGTACTTC

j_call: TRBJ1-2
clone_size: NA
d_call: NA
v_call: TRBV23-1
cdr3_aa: CASSQSGVGGPNYGYTF
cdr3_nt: TGCGCCAGCAGTCAATCGGGAGTCGGGGGGCCTAACTATGGCTACACCTTC

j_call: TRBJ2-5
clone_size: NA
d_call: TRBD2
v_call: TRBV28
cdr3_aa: CASSLWTSGREGETQYF
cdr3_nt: TGTGCCAGCAGTTTATGGACTAGCGGGAGGGAGGGGGAGACCCAGTACTTC

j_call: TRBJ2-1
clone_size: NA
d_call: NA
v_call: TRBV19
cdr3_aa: CASSTQGGGTLYNEQFF
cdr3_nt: TGTGCCAGTAGTACCCAAGGGGGCGGGACCTTATACAATGAGCAGTTCTTC

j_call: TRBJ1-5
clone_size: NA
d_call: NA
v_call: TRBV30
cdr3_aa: CAWSRSTGYNQPQHF
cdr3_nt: TGTGCCTGGAGTAGGTCTACAGGGTACAATCAGCCCCAGCATTTT

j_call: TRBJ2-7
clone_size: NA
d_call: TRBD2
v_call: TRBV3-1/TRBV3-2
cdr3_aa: CASSQRLAHYEQYF
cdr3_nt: TGTGCCAGCAGCCAAAGACTAGCTCACTACGAGCAGTACTTC

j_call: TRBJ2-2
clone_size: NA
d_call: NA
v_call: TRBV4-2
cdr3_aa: CASSQEGSSTGELFF
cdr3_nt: TGTGCCAGCAGCCAAGAAGGGAGTAGCACCGGGGAGCTGTTTTTT

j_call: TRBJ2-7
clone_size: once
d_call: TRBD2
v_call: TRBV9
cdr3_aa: CASSVSGTPYEQYF
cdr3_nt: TGTGCCAGCAGCGTCAGCGGGACCCCCTACGAGCAGTACTTC

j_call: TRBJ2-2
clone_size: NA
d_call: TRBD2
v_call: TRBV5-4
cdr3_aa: CASSGWGLAANTGELFF
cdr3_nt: TGTGCCAGCAGCGGGTGGGGCCTAGCGGCAAACACCGGGGAGCTGTTTTTT

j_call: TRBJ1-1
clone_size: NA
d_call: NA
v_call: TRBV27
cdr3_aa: CASSGQGTEAFF
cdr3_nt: TGTGCCAGCAGTGGCCAGGGCACTGAAGCTTTCTTT

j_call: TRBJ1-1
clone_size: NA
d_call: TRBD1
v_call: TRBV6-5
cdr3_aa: CASLTQGRTEAFF
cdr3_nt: TGTGCCAGTCTAACACAGGGGAGAACTGAAGCTTTCTTT

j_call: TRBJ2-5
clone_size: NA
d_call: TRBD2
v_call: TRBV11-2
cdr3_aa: CASSWTSGVPETQYF
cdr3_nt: TGTGCCAGCAGCTGGACTAGCGGGGTCCCAGAGACCCAGTACTTC

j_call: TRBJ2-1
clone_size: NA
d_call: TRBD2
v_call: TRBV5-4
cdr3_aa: CASSQTSGLGNEQFF
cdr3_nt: TGTGCCAGCAGCCAGACTAGCGGACTGGGGAATGAGCAGTTCTTC

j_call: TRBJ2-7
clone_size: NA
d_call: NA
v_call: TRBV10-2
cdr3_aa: CASSESYEQYF
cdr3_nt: TGCGCCAGCAGTGAGTCCTACGAGCAGTACTTC

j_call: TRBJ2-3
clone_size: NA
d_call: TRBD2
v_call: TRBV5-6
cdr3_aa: CASSFAGLVFDTQYF
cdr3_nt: TGTGCCAGCAGCTTCGCGGGACTAGTTTTCGATACGCAGTATTTT

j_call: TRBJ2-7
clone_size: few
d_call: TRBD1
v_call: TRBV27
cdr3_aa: CASSLSWTGYEQYF
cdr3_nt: TGTGCCAGCAGTCTTTCGTGGACAGGCTACGAGCAGTACTTC

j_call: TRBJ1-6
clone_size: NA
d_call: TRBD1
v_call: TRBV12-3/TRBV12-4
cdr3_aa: CASTPGQGKPLHF
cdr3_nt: TGTGCCAGCACCCCGGGACAGGGAAAGCCTCTCCACTTT

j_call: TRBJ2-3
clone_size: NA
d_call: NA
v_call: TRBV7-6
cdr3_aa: CASSLTDGYTDTQYF
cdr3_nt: TGTGCCAGCAGCTTAACTGACGGCTACACAGATACGCAGTATTTT

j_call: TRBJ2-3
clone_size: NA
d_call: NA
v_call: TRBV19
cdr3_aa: CASSMMTSTDTQYF
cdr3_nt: TGTGCCAGTAGTATGATGACTAGCACAGATACGCAGTATTTT

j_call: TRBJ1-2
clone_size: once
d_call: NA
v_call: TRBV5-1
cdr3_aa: CASSLDVGPYGYTF
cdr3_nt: TGCGCCAGCAGCTTGGATGTCGGCCCCTATGGCTACACCTTC

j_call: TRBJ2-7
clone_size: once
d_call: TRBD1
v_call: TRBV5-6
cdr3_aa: CASSFDNRGPYEQYF
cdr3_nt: TGTGCCAGCAGCTTCGATAACAGGGGCCCCTACGAGCAGTACTTC

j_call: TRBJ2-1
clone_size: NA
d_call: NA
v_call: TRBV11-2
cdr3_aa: CASSLARPSRYNEQFF
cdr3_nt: TGTGCCAGCAGCTTAGCAAGGCCGAGTCGCTACAATGAGCAGTTCTTC

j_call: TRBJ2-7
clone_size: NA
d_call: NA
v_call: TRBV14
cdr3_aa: CASSKREPGEQYF
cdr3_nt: TGTGCCAGCTCGAAACGGGAGCCCGGCGAGCAGTACTTC

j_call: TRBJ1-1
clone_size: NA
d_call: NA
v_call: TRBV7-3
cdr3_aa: CASSLNQGITEAFF
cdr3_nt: TGTGCCAGCAGCTTAAATCAGGGTATCACTGAAGCTTTCTTT

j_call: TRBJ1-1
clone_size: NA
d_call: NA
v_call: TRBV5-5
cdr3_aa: CASNIQGEAFF
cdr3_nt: TGTGCCAGCAACATCCAGGGAGAAGCTTTCTTT

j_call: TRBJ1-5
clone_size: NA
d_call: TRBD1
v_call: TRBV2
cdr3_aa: CASSPDRVDQPQHF
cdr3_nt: TGTGCCAGCAGTCCCGACAGGGTTGATCAGCCCCAGCATTTT

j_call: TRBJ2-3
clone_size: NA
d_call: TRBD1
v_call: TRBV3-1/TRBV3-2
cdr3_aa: CASSPRDRPTDTQYF
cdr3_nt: TGTGCCAGCAGCCCCCGGGACAGGCCCACAGATACGCAGTATTTT

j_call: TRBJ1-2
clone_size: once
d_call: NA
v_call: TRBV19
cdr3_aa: CASSRSAGLYGYTF
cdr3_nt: TGTGCCAGTAGCCGGAGCGCTGGGCTTTATGGCTACACCTTC

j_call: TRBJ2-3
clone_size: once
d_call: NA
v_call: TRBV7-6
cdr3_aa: CASSLGGGGDTQYF
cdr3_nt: TGTGCCAGCAGCTTAGGGGGAGGGGGAGATACGCAGTATTTT

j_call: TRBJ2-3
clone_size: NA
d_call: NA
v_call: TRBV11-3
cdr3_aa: CASSLEGRATDTQYF
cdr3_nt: TGTGCCAGCAGCTTAGAGGGCCGGGCCACAGATACGCAGTATTTT

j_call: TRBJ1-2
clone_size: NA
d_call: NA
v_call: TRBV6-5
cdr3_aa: CASSRSPEPNYGYTF
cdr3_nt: TGTGCCAGCAGCCGAAGCCCAGAGCCTAACTATGGCTACACCTTC

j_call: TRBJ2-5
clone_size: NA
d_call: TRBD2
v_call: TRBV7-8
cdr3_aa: CASSLSSSGTGETQYF
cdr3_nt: TGTGCCAGCAGCTTATCCAGTAGCGGGACGGGGGAGACCCAGTACTTC

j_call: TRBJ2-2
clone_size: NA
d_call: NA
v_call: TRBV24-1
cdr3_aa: CATRGGVTGELFF
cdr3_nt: TGTGCCACCAGAGGCGGGGTCACCGGGGAGCTGTTTTTT

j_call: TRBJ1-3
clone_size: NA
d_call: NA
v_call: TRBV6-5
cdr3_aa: CASSYSIVSSGNTIYF
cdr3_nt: TGTGCCAGCAGTTACTCGATAGTAAGCTCTGGAAACACCATATATTTT

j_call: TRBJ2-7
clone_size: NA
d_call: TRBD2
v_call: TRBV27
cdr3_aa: CASSLVGLAGYEQYF
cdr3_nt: TGTGCCAGCAGTTTAGTTGGACTAGCGGGCTACGAGCAGTACTTC

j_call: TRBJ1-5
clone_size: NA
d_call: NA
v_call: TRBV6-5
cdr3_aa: CASSVYSGNQPQHF
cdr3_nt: TGTGCCAGCAGCGTTTACAGTGGCAATCAGCCCCAGCATTTT

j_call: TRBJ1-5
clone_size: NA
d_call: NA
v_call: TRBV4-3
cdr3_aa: CASSPHRDQPQHF
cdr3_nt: TGCGCCAGCAGCCCGCACCGGGACCAGCCCCAGCATTTT